The 6 T cell receptor beta chains listed next were all sequenced from one sample in a study of graft-versus-host responses after intestinal transplantation (dated by TCRdb to about 2021). No antigen has been assigned to these receptors. Receptor libraries were prepared by the immunoSEQ multiplex PCR assay. TCRdb retrieved this table from immuneACCESS and kept in-frame rearrangements only. Not all clones are present; in checked studies, unresolved V genes account for under half, and no reason is known for the remainder. The table for this sample lists approximately 94,000 clones; less than 90% of them were counted only once. The leading ten clones occupy roughly 1% of the sample. In the paper's terms, the time point label means: cells obtained before transplantation from donor or recipient. This specimen was unstimulated CD4+ T cells sorted from spleen or lymph node cells, taken before transplant. Receptors originate from a human donor who was the organ donor for an intestinal transplant.

J is TRBJ2-1 and V is TRBV30; possible D gene TRBD1, 6 bases. CDR3 length: 11 residues. From germline, CDR1 is GTSNPN and CDR2 SVGIG (reference sequence). Trimming took off 0 bases at V and 9 bases at J, with 6 bases between the two ends. This CDR3 is CAWSVQGEQFF. In DNA, the CDR3 is TGTGCCTGGAGTGTACAGGGTGAGCAGTTCTTC.

V gene TRBV6-1 combines with J gene TRBJ2-7, with D possibly being TRBD1 (6 bases). This CDR3 comprises 15 residues. Germline V gene data show CDR1 as MNHNS and CDR2 as SASEGT. V was clipped by 3 bases and J by 0 bases, with 12 bases between them. CDR3 in amino acids: CASSDLQGISYEQYF. For the CDR3, the DNA is TGTGCCAGCAGTGACCTTCAGGGGATCTCCTACGAGCAGTACTTC.

The chain recombines TRBV2 with TRBJ1-2; 9 bases align to TRBD1. V shed 6 bases and J 7 bases; nucleotides not matched to a gene: 6. The germline gives CDR1 SNHLY, CDR2 FYNNEI. The CDR3 consists of 13 residues. The chain's CDR3 is CASRPGQGFGYTF. In DNA form, the CDR3 reads TGTGCCAGCAGGCCGGGACAGGGCTTTGGCTACACCTTC.

This chain links TRBV5-1 with TRBJ2-3; perhaps TRBD1 as D (6 bases). CDR1 is SGHRS and CDR2 is YFSETQ in the germline V gene. The CDR3 extends over 15 amino acids. V lost 4 bases, J lost 1 base, and 13 bases lay in between. CDR3 nucleotides: TGCGCCAGCAGCCTGAGGGGGTTGGGCACAGATACGCAGTATTTT. This gives the protein CASSLRGLGTDTQYF.

The chain couples TRBV7-9 to TRBJ1-1; tentative D call: TRBD1 (5 bases). CDR1 is SEHNR, CDR2 FQNEAQ, per germline (reference sequence). This CDR3 contains 13 residues. Trimming stripped 1 base from V and 11 bases from J, with 14 bases between. CDR3 region: CASSLEAGNRAFF. DNA of the CDR3: TGTGCCAGCAGCTTAGAAGCGGGGAACAGGGCTTTCTTT.

V gene TRBV5-6 combines with J gene TRBJ2-5; no firm D call. Trimming took 3 bases from V and 2 from J, leaving 11 bases between them. The germline CDR1 and CDR2 sequences are SGHDT and YYEEEE. The CDR3 runs 14 residues. The CDR3 reads CASSSVHGQETQYF. The CDR3 region has the DNA TGTGCCAGCAGCTCGGTTCATGGACAAGAGACCCAGTACTTC.